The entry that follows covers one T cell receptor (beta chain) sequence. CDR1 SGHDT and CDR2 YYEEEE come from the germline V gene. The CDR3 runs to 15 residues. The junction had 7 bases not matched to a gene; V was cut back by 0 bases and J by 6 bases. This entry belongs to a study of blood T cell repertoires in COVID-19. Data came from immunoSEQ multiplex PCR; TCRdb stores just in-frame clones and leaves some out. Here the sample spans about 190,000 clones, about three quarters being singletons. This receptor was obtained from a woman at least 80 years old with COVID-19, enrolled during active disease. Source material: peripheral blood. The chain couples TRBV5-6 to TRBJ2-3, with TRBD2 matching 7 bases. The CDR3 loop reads CASSLAGRGSDTQYF. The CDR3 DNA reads TGTGCCAGCAGCTTGGCGGGGCGGGGGTCCGATACGCAGTATTTT.